The 3 T cell receptor beta chains in this list originate from one sample, sequenced in a study of T cells in tuberculosis. The protocol was immunoSEQ multiplex PCR, while the TCRdb copy is restricted to in-frame clones and leaves out a portion. This sample carries nearly 60,000 clones, approximately 91% of them seen once, and the ten largest clones take around a fifth. Thawed, overnight-rested PBMC were stained with GMM-loaded CD1B tetramer, viability dye and anti-CD3, then sorted. C32 glucose monomycolate from Rhodococcus equi was loaded onto the CD1B tetramers. Source material: CD1b-GMM tetramer-negative cells sorted from PBMCs. Receptor source: an adult woman with latent tuberculosis.

V is TRBV18 and J is TRBJ2-1; 9 bases map to TRBD2. CDR3 length: 17 residues. Germline V gene sequence: CDR1 KGHSH, CDR2 LQKENI. V trimming: 0 bases; J trimming: 3 bases; junction bases outside the gene matches: 6. The CDR3 DNA reads TGTGCCAGCTCACCACCGGTGGGTAGCGGGAGCTACAATGAGCAGTTCTTC. It encodes CASSPPVGSGSYNEQFF.

This chain joins TRBV4-1 and TRBJ1-4; 9 bases fit TRBD1. CDR1 and CDR2 (germline): MGHRA, YSYEKL. The CDR3 sequence is 16 residues long. The ends lost 2 bases at V and 5 bases at J; junction bases unmatched: 6. The chain's CDR3 is CASSQTSTGGNEKLFF. The CDR3, as DNA: TGCGCCAGCAGCCAAACTTCGACAGGGGGAAATGAAAAACTGTTTTTT.

The chain joins TRBV5-6 to TRBJ2-7, with TRBD2 matching 8 bases. Germline CDR1 is SGHDT and CDR2 is YYEEEE. The CDR3 is 15 amino acids. The V gene end was trimmed by 2 bases and the J gene end by 1 base; junction bases not matched to a gene: 5. CDR3 region: CASSFWERESYEQYF. As DNA, the CDR3 is TGTGCCAGCAGCTTCTGGGAGCGGGAGTCCTACGAGCAGTACTTC.